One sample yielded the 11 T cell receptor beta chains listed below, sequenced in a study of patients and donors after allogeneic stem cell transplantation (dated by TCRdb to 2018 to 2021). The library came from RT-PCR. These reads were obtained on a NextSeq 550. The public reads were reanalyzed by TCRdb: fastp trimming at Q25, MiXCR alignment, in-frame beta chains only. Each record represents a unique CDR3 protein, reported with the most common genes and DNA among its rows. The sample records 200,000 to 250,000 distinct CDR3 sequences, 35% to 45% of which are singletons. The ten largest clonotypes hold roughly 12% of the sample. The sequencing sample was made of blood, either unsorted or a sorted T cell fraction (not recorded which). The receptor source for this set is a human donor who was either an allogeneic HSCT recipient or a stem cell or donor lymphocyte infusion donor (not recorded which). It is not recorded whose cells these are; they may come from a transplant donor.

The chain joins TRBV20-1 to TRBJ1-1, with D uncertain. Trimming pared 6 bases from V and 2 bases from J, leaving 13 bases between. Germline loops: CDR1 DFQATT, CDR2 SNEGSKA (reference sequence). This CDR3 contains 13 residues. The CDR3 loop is CSAAPGKNTEAFF. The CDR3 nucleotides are TGCAGTGCCGCCCCCGGAAAAAACACTGAAGCTTTCTTT.

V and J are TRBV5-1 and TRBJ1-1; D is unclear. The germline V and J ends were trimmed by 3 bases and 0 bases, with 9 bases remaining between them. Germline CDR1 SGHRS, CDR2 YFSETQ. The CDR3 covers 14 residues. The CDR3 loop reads CASSSPTVNTEAFF. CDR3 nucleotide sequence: TGCGCCAGCAGCTCCCCTACAGTGAACACTGAAGCTTTCTTT.

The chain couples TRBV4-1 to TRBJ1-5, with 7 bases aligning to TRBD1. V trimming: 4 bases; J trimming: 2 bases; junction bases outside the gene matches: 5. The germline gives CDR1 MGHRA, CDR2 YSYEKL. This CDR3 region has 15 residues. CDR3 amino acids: CASSPTGEGNQPQHF. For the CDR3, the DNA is TGCGCCAGCAGCCCAACAGGGGAGGGCAATCAGCCCCAGCATTTT.

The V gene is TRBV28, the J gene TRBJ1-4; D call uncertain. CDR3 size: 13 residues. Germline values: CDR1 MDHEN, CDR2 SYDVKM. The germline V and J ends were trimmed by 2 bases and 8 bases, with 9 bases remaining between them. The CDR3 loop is CASSLGPREKLFF. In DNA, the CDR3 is TGTGCCAGCAGTTTAGGCCCGCGGGAAAAACTGTTTTTT.

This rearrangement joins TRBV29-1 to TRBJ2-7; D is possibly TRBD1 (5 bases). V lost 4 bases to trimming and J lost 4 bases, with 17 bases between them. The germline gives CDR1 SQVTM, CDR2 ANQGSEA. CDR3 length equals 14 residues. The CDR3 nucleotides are TGCAGCGTTGCGGGCCAGGGCGGTTTGTACGAGCAGTACTTC. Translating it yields CSVAGQGGLYEQYF.

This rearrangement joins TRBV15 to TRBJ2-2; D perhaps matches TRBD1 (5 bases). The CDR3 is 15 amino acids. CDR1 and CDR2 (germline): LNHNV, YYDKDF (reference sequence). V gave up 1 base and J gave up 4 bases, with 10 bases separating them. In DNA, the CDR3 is TGTGCCACCAGCAGAGTAGACAGCCTCACCGGGGAGCTGTTTTTT. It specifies CATSRVDSLTGELFF.

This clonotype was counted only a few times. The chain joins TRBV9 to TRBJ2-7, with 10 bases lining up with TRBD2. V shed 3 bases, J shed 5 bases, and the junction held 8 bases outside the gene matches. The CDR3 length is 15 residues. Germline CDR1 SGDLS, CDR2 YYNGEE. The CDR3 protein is CASSEELAGLNEQYF. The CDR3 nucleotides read TGTGCCAGCAGCGAGGAACTAGCGGGGTTAAACGAGCAGTACTTC.

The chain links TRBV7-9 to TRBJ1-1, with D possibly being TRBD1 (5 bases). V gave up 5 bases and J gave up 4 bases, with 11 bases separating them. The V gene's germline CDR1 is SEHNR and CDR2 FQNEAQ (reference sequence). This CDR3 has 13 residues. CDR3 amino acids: CASSGRGTTEAFF. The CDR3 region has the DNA TGTGCCAGCAGCGGGAGGGGAACCACTGAAGCTTTCTTT.

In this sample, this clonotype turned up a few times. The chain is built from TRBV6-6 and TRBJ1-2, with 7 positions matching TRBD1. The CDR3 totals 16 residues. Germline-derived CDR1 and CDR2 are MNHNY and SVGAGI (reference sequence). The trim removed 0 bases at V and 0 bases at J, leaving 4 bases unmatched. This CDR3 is CASSYSRDRSNYGYTF. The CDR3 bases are TGTGCCAGCAGTTACTCGCGGGACAGATCTAACTATGGCTACACCTTC.

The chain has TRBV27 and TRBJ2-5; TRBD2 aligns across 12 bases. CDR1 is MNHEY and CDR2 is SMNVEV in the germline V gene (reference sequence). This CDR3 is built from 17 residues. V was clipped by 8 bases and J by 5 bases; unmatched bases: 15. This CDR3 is CASAGLAGFFRGETQYF. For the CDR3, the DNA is TGTGCCAGCGCTGGACTAGCGGGGTTCTTCCGGGGGGAGACCCAGTACTTC.

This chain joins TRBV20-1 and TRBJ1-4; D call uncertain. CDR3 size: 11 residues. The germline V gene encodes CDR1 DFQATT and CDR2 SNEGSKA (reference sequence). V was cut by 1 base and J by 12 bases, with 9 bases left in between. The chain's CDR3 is CSARVNRELFF. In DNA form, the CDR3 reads TGCAGTGCTAGAGTGAACCGAGAACTGTTTTTT.